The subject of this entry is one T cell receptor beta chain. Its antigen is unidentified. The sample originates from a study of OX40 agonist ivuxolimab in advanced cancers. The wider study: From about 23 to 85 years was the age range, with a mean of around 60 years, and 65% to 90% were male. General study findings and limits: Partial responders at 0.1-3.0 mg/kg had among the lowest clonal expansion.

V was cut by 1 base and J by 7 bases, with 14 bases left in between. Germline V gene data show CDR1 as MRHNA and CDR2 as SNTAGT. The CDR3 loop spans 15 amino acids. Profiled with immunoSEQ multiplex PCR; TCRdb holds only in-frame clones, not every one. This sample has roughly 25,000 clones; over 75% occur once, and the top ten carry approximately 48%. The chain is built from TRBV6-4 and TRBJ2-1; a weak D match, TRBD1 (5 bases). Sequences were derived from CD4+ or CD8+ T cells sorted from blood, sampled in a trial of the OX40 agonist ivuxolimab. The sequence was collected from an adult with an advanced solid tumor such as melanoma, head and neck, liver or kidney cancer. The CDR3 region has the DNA TGTGCCAGCAGTGACTTTGGTACAGGAATGAATGAGCAGTTCTTC. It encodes CASSDFGTGMNEQFF.